This passage covers 21 T cell receptor beta chains from one sample sequenced in a study of T-cell memory formation after mild COVID-19. MiXCR, run by TCRdb on the 5' RACE reads, gives a single entry per CDR3 protein. The table has hundreds of thousands of distinct CDR3 sequences, roughly 15% seen once. The sample consisted of PBMCs or a T cell subset sorted from them (not recorded which). These receptors came from a man aged 18 to 30 who had mild COVID-19 (a few samples of this study predate the infection). Cell type and time point are not known.

The chain employs TRBV5-1 and TRBJ2-5; TRBD2 matches 7 bases. CDR1 is SGHRS, CDR2 YFSETQ, per germline. The CDR3 covers 15 residues. The J segment lost 2 bases and the V segment lost 0 bases, leaving 4 bases of the junction unmatched. The CDR3 spells CASSLGDYTQETQYF. The CDR3 DNA sequence: TGCGCCAGCAGCTTGGGGGACTACACACAAGAGACCCAGTACTTC.

This clonotype was observed a few times. This chain joins TRBV27 and TRBJ2-6; possible D gene TRBD1, 6 bases. Looked up from germline, CDR1 is MNHEY and CDR2 is SMNVEV (reference sequence). The CDR3 has 17 amino acids. V lost 4 bases, J lost 0 bases, and 13 bases lay in between. Here the CDR3 reads CASSWLQGDSGANVLTF. In DNA, the CDR3 is TGTGCCAGCAGTTGGCTACAGGGAGACTCTGGGGCCAACGTCCTGACTTTC.

This clonotype has a count of ten or more. V gene TRBV7-2 combines with J gene TRBJ2-2; D is possibly TRBD1 or TRBD2 (5 bases each). Germline CDR1 and CDR2: SGHTA and FQGNSA. Trimming stripped 6 bases from V and 1 base from J, with 9 bases between. This CDR3 contains 14 residues. This CDR3 reads CASRGTGNTGELFF. The DNA for the CDR3 is TGTGCCAGCAGGGGGACGGGGAACACCGGGGAGCTGTTTTTT.

The chain employs TRBV24-1 and TRBJ2-5, with TRBD1 matching 7 bases. Trimming cost V 4 bases and J 4 bases; bases outside gene matches: 5. Germline V gene sequence: CDR1 KGHDR, CDR2 SFDVKD. The CDR3 has 14 amino acids. Here the CDR3 DNA reads TGTGCCACCAGTGACAGACAGGGTACAGAGACCCAGTACTTC. As protein: CATSDRQGTETQYF.

The chain uses TRBV28 and TRBJ1-5, with no clear D. The germline gives CDR1 MDHEN, CDR2 SYDVKM. The CDR3 runs to 19 residues. The V gene lost 7 bases and the J gene lost 0 bases, with 25 bases spanning the gap. The CDR3 reads CASIAPVVYLRGSNQPQHF. The CDR3, as DNA: TGTGCCAGCATCGCCCCGGTTGTGTATCTTCGGGGTAGCAATCAGCCCCAGCATTTT. Complete variable domain (other parts from reference TRBV28 and TRBJ1-5): DVKVTQSSRYLVKRTGEKVFLECVQDMDHENMFWYRQDPGLGLRLIYFSYDVKMKEKGDIPEGYSVSREKKERFSLILESASTNQTSMYLCASIAPVVYLRGSNQPQHFGDGTRLSIL.

Written as DNA, the CDR3 is TGTGCCAGCAGTTTAGGCGGCAGAAACTACGAGCAGTACGTC. Protein product: CASSLGGRNYEQYV. This chain connects TRBV12-3 or TRBV12-4 to TRBJ2-7; D call uncertain. V was trimmed by 1 base and J by 3 bases, leaving 10 bases between them. The CDR3 runs 14 residues.

The V gene is TRBV7-2, the J gene TRBJ2-5, with 10 bases lining up with TRBD2. Germline V CDR1 and CDR2: SGHTA, FQGNSA. The CDR3 runs to 17 residues. V gave up 4 bases and J gave up 5 bases; unmatched junction bases: 13. The CDR3 bases are TGTGCCAGCAGCTCTGGCGGCAAGCGGGGGGGCTTGGAGACCCAGTACTTC. This encodes CASSSGGKRGGLETQYF.

CDR3 region: CASSQELASGNEQYF. DNA for the CDR3: TGTGCCAGCAGCCAAGAATTGGCTAGCGGCAACGAGCAGTACTTC. The chain couples TRBV4-2 to TRBJ2-7, with 7 bases lining up with TRBD2. V was pared by 0 bases and J by 5 bases, with 7 bases of the junction left unmatched. The length of the CDR3 is 15 residues. Germline V gives CDR1 LGHNA, CDR2 YNFKEQ.

The V and J genes are TRBV5-1 and TRBJ2-5; TRBD2 matches at 13 bases. CDR3 length equals 16 residues. CDR1 and CDR2 from the germline V gene are SGHRS and YFSETQ. V lost 5 bases to trimming and J lost 5 bases; unmatched junction nucleotides: 9. CDR3 loop: CASRPTSGGAGETQYF. The CDR3 DNA is TGCGCCAGCAGACCTACTAGCGGGGGGGCAGGCGAGACCCAGTACTTC.

V gene TRBV15 combines with J gene TRBJ2-3; D is possibly TRBD1 or TRBD2 (5 bases each). The V gene lost 2 bases and the J gene lost 5 bases, with 8 bases spanning the gap. CDR1 and CDR2 from the germline V gene are LNHNV and YYDKDF (reference sequence). CDR3 size: 13 residues. The CDR3 sequence is CATSRLRGDTQYF. CDR3 DNA sequence: TGTGCCACCAGCAGATTGAGGGGAGATACGCAGTATTTT.

V gene TRBV20-1 combines with J gene TRBJ2-1; 9 bases map to TRBD1. V was clipped by 3 bases and J by 0 bases; unmatched bases: 6. Germline values: CDR1 DFQATT, CDR2 SNEGSKA (reference sequence). This CDR3 is 16 amino acids long. The CDR3 region has the DNA TGCAGTGCTAGTGACAGGGGGGCCAGCTCCTACAATGAGCAGTTCTTC. Protein sequence: CSASDRGASSYNEQFF.

This chain uses TRBV7-2 with TRBJ1-2; D might be TRBD1 (5 bases). The germline V and J ends were trimmed by 5 bases and 8 bases, with 18 bases remaining between them. The CDR3 is 14 amino acids. The V gene's germline CDR1 is SGHTA and CDR2 FQGNSA. CDR3 coding DNA: TGTGCCAGCAGCCCACGGGACGGCCTCGGCGGCTACACCTTC. Translation gives CASSPRDGLGGYTF.

This clonotype was detected many times. Here the CDR3 DNA reads TGCAGTGCTAGCGGCCAGCGGGGGGGCAAATGGGAAAACCAAGAGACCCAGTACTTC. As protein: CSASGQRGGKWENQETQYF. This chain links TRBV20-1 with TRBJ2-5, with TRBD2 matching 10 bases. The germline V gene encodes CDR1 DFQATT and CDR2 SNEGSKA (reference sequence). This CDR3 has 19 residues. Trimming removed 3 bases from V and 0 bases from J; junction bases left unmatched: 16.

V is TRBV7-9 and J is TRBJ1-2; weak D call: TRBD1 (5 bases). Germline V lookup: CDR1 SEHNR, CDR2 FQNEAQ (reference sequence). The CDR3 has 18 residues. The V and J ends lost 5 bases and 2 bases respectively, with 24 bases between them. The CDR3 DNA follows: TGTGCCAGCAGCCAGCGTGGGGGACTCCTTACGTCCAACTATGGCTACACCTTC. Residues: CASSQRGGLLTSNYGYTF.

This clonotype was counted a few times. The V and J genes are TRBV4-2 and TRBJ2-2, with D possibly TRBD2 on 5 matching bases. V lost 3 bases, J lost 3 bases, and 11 bases lay in between. Per germline, CDR1 LGHNA and CDR2 YNFKEQ. The CDR3 consists of 15 residues. The CDR3 spells CASSHEEAYTGELFF. The DNA for the CDR3 is TGTGCCAGCAGCCACGAGGAGGCTTACACCGGGGAGCTGTTTTTT.

CDR3 loop: CASSDSGGTWDEQFF. In nucleotides, the CDR3 is TGTGCCAGCAGCGATAGCGGGGGGACCTGGGATGAGCAGTTCTTC. This chain uses TRBV11-2 with TRBJ2-1; 10 bases agree with TRBD2. Germline CDR1 SGHAT, CDR2 FQNNGV. V was pared by 5 bases and J by 8 bases, with 9 bases of the junction left unmatched. The CDR3 totals 15 residues.

The chain joins TRBV4-1 to TRBJ2-7, with D tentatively TRBD1 or TRBD2 (5 bases each). The V end was cut by 3 bases, the J end by 4 bases, with 16 bases between. The CDR3 extends over 15 amino acids. Germline V gene data show CDR1 as MGHRA and CDR2 as YSYEKL. The CDR3 DNA reads as TGCGCCAGCAGCCAGGAGCTAAGGGGAGTGTACGAGCAGTACTTC. Encoded protein: CASSQELRGVYEQYF.

Ten or more counts support this clonotype. The chain joins TRBV5-1 to TRBJ1-2, with D possibly matching TRBD1 (6 bases). Germline CDR1 and CDR2: SGHRS and YFSETQ. The CDR3 loop spans 13 amino acids. Trimming removed 0 bases at V and 4 bases at J, with 7 bases between. CDR3 sequence reads: CASSLVQGYGYTF. The CDR3 region has the DNA TGCGCCAGCAGCTTGGTACAGGGCTATGGCTACACCTTC.

The J gene is TRBJ2-1, the V gene TRBV12-3 or TRBV12-4; possibly TRBD2 for D (7 bases). Trimming removed 7 bases from V and 7 bases from J, with 17 bases in between. The CDR3 length is 14 residues. CDR3 amino acids: CASTLAGAGNEQFF. CDR3 nucleotides: TGTGCCAGCACCCTCGCGGGGGCCGGGAATGAGCAGTTCTTC.

V is TRBV7-2 and J is TRBJ2-7; no clear D gene. Germline V gene lookup returns CDR1 SGHTA and CDR2 FQGNSA. The CDR3 is 15 residues long. With 5 bases removed from V and 4 bases from J, the gap between germline ends came to 18 bases. The chain's CDR3 is CASSHLDAENYEQYF. The CDR3, as DNA: TGTGCCAGCAGCCACCTGGACGCGGAGAATTACGAGCAGTACTTC.

Ten or more counts support this clonotype. The V and J genes are TRBV2 and TRBJ2-1; TRBD2 agrees at 11 bases. CDR3 size: 17 residues. J lost 7 bases, V lost 8 bases, and 16 bases had no gene match. Germline CDR1 reads SNHLY; CDR2 reads FYNNEI. As DNA, the CDR3 is TGTGCCAGCGGCACTCCCGAACTAGCGGGGGAAGAGAATGAGCAGTTCTTC. Translating it yields CASGTPELAGEENEQFF.